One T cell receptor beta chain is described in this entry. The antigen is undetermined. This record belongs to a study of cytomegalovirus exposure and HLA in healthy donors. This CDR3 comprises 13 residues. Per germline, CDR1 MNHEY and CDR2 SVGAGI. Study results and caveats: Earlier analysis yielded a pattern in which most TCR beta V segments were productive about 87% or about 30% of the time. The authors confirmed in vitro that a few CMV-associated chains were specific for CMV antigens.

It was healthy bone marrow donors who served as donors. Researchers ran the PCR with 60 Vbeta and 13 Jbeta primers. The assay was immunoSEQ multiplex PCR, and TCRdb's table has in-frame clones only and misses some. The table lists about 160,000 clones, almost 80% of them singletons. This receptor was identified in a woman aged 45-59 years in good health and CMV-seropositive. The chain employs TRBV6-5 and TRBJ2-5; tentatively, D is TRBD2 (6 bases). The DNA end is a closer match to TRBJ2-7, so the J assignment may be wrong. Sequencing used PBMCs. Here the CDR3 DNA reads TGTGCCATAGGGACCGGGAGCTCCTACGAGCAGTACTTC. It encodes CAIGTGSSYEQYF.